The entry that follows covers one TCR beta chain sequence. Its specificity is not known. The V gene's germline CDR1 is WNHNN and CDR2 SYGVQD (reference sequence). This CDR3 spans 15 amino acids. V was trimmed by 3 bases and J by 0 bases, leaving 9 bases between them. This specimen comes from a study of T cell responses to AZD1222 COVID-19 vaccine. Study results and limitations: The reported proportion of spike-specific TCRs targeting unmutated variant regions was nearly half.

The protocol was immunoSEQ multiplex PCR, while the TCRdb copy is restricted to in-frame clones and leaves out a portion. The data hold roughly 120,000 clones, with roughly 90% observed a single time. This receptor was obtained from an adult in good health. This sample comprised peripheral blood, obtained on day 0 of AZD1222 vaccination. V and J are TRBV10-1 and TRBJ1-3, with unresolved D. The CDR3, as DNA: TGCGCCAGCAGTGACCGATCGCTCTCTGGAAACACCATATATTTT. It yields the protein CASSDRSLSGNTIYF.